This is a list of T cell receptor beta chains from one sample in a study of cytomegalovirus exposure and HLA in healthy donors. Here immunoSEQ multiplex PCR was the method, and the copy in TCRdb shows in-frame clones only, minus some. Of about 190,000 clones detected, 65% to 80% appear once; the ten largest clones hold about 4.8%. Input material: PBMCs. The receptors derive from a young man in good health and CMV-seropositive. CDR3s include the opening cysteine and the closing phenylalanine or tryptophan. Expanded clones are given a class, and other clones once, few, many or no size at all.

J gene,clone size,V gene,CDR3 protein
TRBJ1-5,.,TRBV6-5,CASSYSSGQPQHF
TRBJ1-5,few,TRBV19,CASSRYGTGGSGQPQHF
TRBJ2-1,.,TRBV14,CASSPRGGLVVYNEQFF
TRBJ1-1,.,TRBV7-9,CASSWGSPEAFF
TRBJ2-3,.,TRBV7-2,CASSPRLAGGSGTQYF
TRBJ2-3,.,TRBV27,CASSSTSGSYTDTQYF
TRBJ1-1,.,TRBV7-6,CASSPEVGSTEAFF
TRBJ2-2,once,TRBV19,CASSTPQGATTGELFF
TRBJ2-7,few,TRBV2,CASKETYEQYF
TRBJ2-6,.,TRBV9,CASSTAGVGANVLTF
TRBJ2-1,.,TRBV5-4,CASSAWTDDEQFF
TRBJ2-6,.,TRBV28,CASSSRQGKIGANVLTF
TRBJ1-5,.,TRBV6-6,CASSAQGKPQHF
TRBJ1-5,.,TRBV6-1,CASSQRTGGRQPQHF
TRBJ2-7,few,TRBV5-4,CASSLGQVGEQYF
TRBJ2-3,few,TRBV21-1,CASSSHFRPTDTQYF
TRBJ2-7,.,TRBV2,CASSSGSLSEQYF
TRBJ2-2,.,TRBV29-1,CSVDLPGELFF
TRBJ2-1,.,TRBV7-3,CASSPGQGKYNEQFF
TRBJ1-2,.,TRBV15,CATSREARGGYTF
TRBJ2-7,.,TRBV6-6,CASSPGTRRGEQYF
TRBJ1-1,.,TRBV13,CASRTGGLGTEAFF